This T cell receptor beta chain was sequenced for a study of CD8 T cells in ankylosing spondylitis. Points from the study as a whole: What appeared characteristic of ankylosing spondylitis blood was a TCR beta motif of fewer than ten highly homologous variants. The authors reported significant enrichment of disease-linked clones in matched ankylosing spondylitis synovial fluid. Before this, some motif variants had been reported in reactive arthritis synovial fluid and blood.

This clonotype was picked up many times. Its antigen is currently unknown. V lost 1 base and J lost 3, with 9 bases in between. The CDR3 is 14 residues long. CDR1 MGHRA and CDR2 YSYEKL come from the germline V gene. Quantitative 5'-RACE with molecular barcodes generated TCR beta libraries. TCRdb processed the 5' RACE reads anew with MiXCR; each CDR3 protein has one entry. The table includes approximately 220,000 distinct CDR3 sequences, roughly a tenth detected once. The TCR originated in a male donor with ankylosing spondylitis or in good health (not recorded which). The V and J genes are TRBV4-1 and TRBJ2-5; the D is unclear. The specimen was blood, either unsorted or a sorted T cell fraction (not recorded which). The chain's CDR3 is CASSQAAIEETQYF. DNA of the CDR3: TGCGCCAGCAGCCAAGCGGCTATAGAAGAGACCCAGTACTTC.